A single sample gave rise to the 29 T cell receptor beta chains below, sequenced in a study of Graves' ophthalmopathy and Graves' hyperthyroidism. RNA transcripts were the template, and TCR beta CDR3 regions were amplified from them. RT-PCR with HTBI primers came first, then second-round multiplex PCR. One entry per CDR3 protein, called by TCRdb with MiXCR from the multiplex PCR reads. This sample has about 400,000 distinct CDR3 sequences, with roughly 15% found just once. Specimen: peripheral blood. These receptors were taken from a woman aged 18-29 years with stable Graves' hyperthyroidism.

This clonotype was picked up many times. This chain links TRBV10-3 with TRBJ2-7; 8 bases line up with TRBD1. Germline CDR1 ENHRY, CDR2 SYGVKD. Trimming took 10 bases from V and 2 from J; bases not matched to a gene: 7. The CDR3 has 13 amino acids. The CDR3 nucleotides are TGTGCCACCACCGGGACAGGAACCTACGAGCAGTACTTC. Amino acids: CATTGTGTYEQYF.

This clonotype was seen at least ten times. The gene calls are TRBV7-8 and TRBJ2-4; maybe TRBD2 (5 bases). The V and J ends lost 1 base and 8 bases respectively, with 12 bases between them. The CDR3 is 14 residues long. The germline V gene encodes CDR1 SGHVS and CDR2 FQNEAQ. CDR3 DNA sequence: TGTGCCAGCAGCTTAGTGGCTAGCAACCACATTCAGTACTTC. Residues: CASSLVASNHIQYF.

This clonotype was seen repeatedly, ten times or more. The gene calls are TRBV5-1 and TRBJ1-1; no clear D. Trimming cost V 4 bases and J 4 bases, with 14 bases left between them. Per germline, CDR1 SGHRS and CDR2 YFSETQ. The CDR3 covers 14 residues. DNA for the CDR3: TGCGCCAGCAGCATTGAGTCCGAAAGCACTGAAGCTTTCTTT. Translation gives CASSIESESTEAFF.

The chain carries TRBV20-1 and TRBJ1-1; D is possibly TRBD1 (5 bases). CDR1 DFQATT and CDR2 SNEGSKA come from the germline V gene (reference sequence). Trimming cost V 4 bases and J 1 base, with 10 bases left between them. This CDR3 has 13 residues. The CDR3 sequence: CSATGRTNTEAFF. The CDR3 DNA follows: TGCAGTGCTACGGGACGGACGAACACTGAAGCTTTCTTT.

V and J are TRBV14 and TRBJ1-1, with 7 bases fitting TRBD1. The V gene end was trimmed by 5 bases and the J gene end by 4 bases; junction bases not matched to a gene: 7. Germline lookup yields CDR1 SGHDN and CDR2 FVKESK. The CDR3 sequence is 14 residues long. Written as DNA, the CDR3 is TGTGCCAGCAGCAACAGGGGTAAAGGCACTGAAGCTTTCTTT. Translation gives CASSNRGKGTEAFF.

Written as DNA, the CDR3 is TGTGCCAGCAGCTTCTGGCGGGCGGGGCCCTTTATGAACACTGAAGCTTTCTTT. It encodes CASSFWRAGPFMNTEAFF. The chain recombines TRBV11-2 with TRBJ1-1; a weak D match, TRBD1 (5 bases). CDR1 and CDR2 from the germline V gene are SGHAT and FQNNGV. The CDR3 totals 18 residues. V lost 3 bases, J lost 0 bases, and 20 bases lay in between. Based on the CDR3 plus reference TRBV11-2 and TRBJ1-1, the full variable domain is EAGVAQSPRYKIIEKRQSVAFWCNPISGHATLYWYQQILGQGPKLLIQFQNNGVVDDSQLPKDRFSAERLKGVDSTLKIQPAKLEDSAVYLCASSFWRAGPFMNTEAFFGQGTRLTVV.

This clonotype was counted a few times. The junction departs from germline at one end; a sequencing error may be responsible. The genes are TRBV6-2 or TRBV6-3 and TRBJ2-4; 7 bases agree with TRBD1. The CDR3 sequence is 16 residues long. CDR1 and CDR2 (germline): MNHEY, SVGEGT. CDR3 sequence reads: CASSYTTGAGGNIKYF. CDR3 nucleotides: TGTGCCAGCAGTTATACAACAGGGGCCGGTGGAAACATTAAGTACTTC.

This clonotype was found many times. CDR3 DNA: TGTGCCAGCAGTTTATTCAGGGGTTCCTACGAGCAGTACTTC. Translating it yields CASSLFRGSYEQYF. This rearrangement joins TRBV12-3 or TRBV12-4 to TRBJ2-7; perhaps TRBD1 as D (6 bases). Trimming removed 2 bases from V and 1 base from J, with 9 bases in between. This CDR3 is built from 14 residues.

This clonotype was recorded many times. The J gene is TRBJ1-1, the V gene TRBV6-8; D not resolved. CDR1 is MNHGY, CDR2 SAAAGT, per germline. The CDR3 covers 15 residues. The V gene lost 6 bases and the J gene lost 1 base, with 15 bases spanning the gap. The CDR3 here is CASSYRARRNTEAFF. CDR3 sequence (DNA): TGTGCCAGCAGCTACCGGGCCCGGAGGAACACTGAAGCTTTCTTT.

Turning to this clonotype: The junction departs from the called germline gene at one end, perhaps through a read error. The chain has TRBV6-2 or TRBV6-3 and TRBJ2-5; D gene ambiguous. The CDR3 runs 13 residues. CDR1 and CDR2 (germline): MNHEY, SVGEGT. The CDR3 nucleotides read TGTGCCACCAGTTCGACAAGGAAGGAGACCCAGTACTTC. Residues: CATSSTRKETQYF.

The sample holds many counts of this clonotype. This chain connects TRBV18 to TRBJ2-7, with no clear D. The CDR3 is 13 residues long. The germline V gene encodes CDR1 KGHSH and CDR2 LQKENI. The ends were cut back, 6 bases at V and 3 bases at J, with 12 bases in the middle. CDR3: CASSLAGLYEQYF. The CDR3 DNA sequence: TGTGCCAGCTCCCTCGCAGGTCTCTACGAGCAGTACTTC.

This clonotype occurred many times. V gene TRBV28 combines with J gene TRBJ2-7; D gene unclear. The CDR3 is made up of 13 amino acids. From germline, CDR1 is MDHEN and CDR2 SYDVKM. The ends were cut back, 5 bases at V and 4 bases at J, with 12 bases in the middle. In DNA form, the CDR3 reads TGTGCCAGCAGTCCACGCTCGAGATACGAGCAGTACTTC. Translation gives CASSPRSRYEQYF.

There are many counts of this clonotype. This sequence joins TRBV12-3 or TRBV12-4 and TRBJ1-1; 8 bases are shared with TRBD1. The CDR3 runs to 14 residues. The V gene end was trimmed by 6 bases and the J gene end by 1 base; junction bases not matched to a gene: 4. The CDR3 region has the DNA TGTGCCAGCAGCAAACAGGGGGGGAACACTGAAGCTTTCTTT. This gives the protein CASSKQGGNTEAFF.

This clonotype came up many times. V gene TRBV6-1 combines with J gene TRBJ1-1; possibly TRBD1 for D (5 bases). The CDR3 loop spans 13 amino acids. The germline gives CDR1 MNHNS, CDR2 SASEGT. Trimming took 5 bases from V and 1 from J, leaving 8 bases between them. The CDR3 nucleotides are TGTGCCAGCAGTCGAAGGGGGAACACTGAAGCTTTCTTT. It encodes CASSRRGNTEAFF.

This clonotype showed up many times. The chain carries TRBV27 and TRBJ2-5; 7 bases are shared with TRBD1. J was trimmed by 5 bases and V by 4 bases; bases with no gene match: 7. Germline CDR1 MNHEY, CDR2 SMNVEV (reference sequence). The CDR3 loop spans 14 amino acids. The chain's CDR3 is CASSSTGVPETQYF. The CDR3 DNA reads TGTGCCAGCAGTTCCACAGGGGTACCGGAGACCCAGTACTTC.

The CDR3 region has the DNA TGTGCCGGGGGGCTGGACACTGAAGCTTTCTTT. Its translation: CAGGLDTEAFF. The V gene is TRBV2, the J gene TRBJ1-1, with a possible D match to TRBD1 (6 bases). From germline, CDR1 is SNHLY and CDR2 FYNNEI. There are 11 residues in the CDR3. V was cut by 11 bases and J by 3 bases, with 10 bases left in between.

The sample holds many counts of this clonotype. The chain couples TRBV6-1 to TRBJ1-1; D is possibly TRBD1 (6 bases). V dropped 5 bases and J dropped 1 base, with 14 bases sitting between them. In germline, CDR1 is MNHNS, CDR2 SASEGT. CDR3 length: 15 amino acids. CDR3 in DNA: TGTGCCAGCAGTCCCCTTAGGGGACAGAACACTGAAGCTTTCTTT. Amino acid sequence: CASSPLRGQNTEAFF.

The CDR3 spells CASRDSGLEQYF. CDR3 sequence (DNA): TGTGCCAGCCGGGACTCGGGTCTCGAGCAGTACTTC. V is TRBV18 and J is TRBJ2-7; a weak D match, TRBD2 (6 bases). Germline-derived CDR1 and CDR2 are KGHSH and LQKENI. V lost 8 bases to trimming and J lost 6 bases, with 14 bases between them. CDR3 size: 12 residues.

This clonotype was seen ten or more times. This chain joins TRBV19 and TRBJ1-2; possible D gene TRBD1, 5 bases. CDR3 length equals 12 residues. Germline-derived CDR1 and CDR2 are LNHDA and SQIVND (reference sequence). V lost 3 bases and J lost 10, with 12 bases in between. The CDR3 sequence: CASSMGAGYYTF. The CDR3 DNA reads TGTGCCAGTAGTATGGGCGCAGGGTACTACACCTTC.

The table lists this clonotype with many counts. The chain carries TRBV12-3 or TRBV12-4 and TRBJ2-7; 9 nucleotides align to TRBD2. V lost 2 bases, J lost 2 bases, and 1 base stayed unmatched. The CDR3 is 14 amino acids. CDR3: CASSLSGGPYEQYF. CDR3 nucleotides: TGTGCCAGCAGTTTAAGCGGGGGGCCCTACGAGCAGTACTTC.

This clonotype was counted ten times or more. The V call is TRBV6-2 or TRBV6-3, the J call TRBJ1-5; maybe TRBD1 (5 bases). CDR3 length: 14 amino acids. V lost 6 bases and J lost 0, with 9 bases in between. CDR1 and CDR2 (germline): MNHEY, SVGEGT. The CDR3 bases are TGTGCCAGCAGACGACAGTATAGCAATCAGCCCCAGCATTTT. It specifies CASRRQYSNQPQHF.

This clonotype was seen only a few times. The rearrangement links TRBV24-1 to TRBJ2-1; 7 bases match TRBD2. The CDR3 loop spans 13 amino acids. With 1 base clipped from V and 9 bases from J, the junction kept 2 bases outside the gene matches. Germline V gene data show CDR1 as KGHDR and CDR2 as SFDVKD. CDR3 coding DNA: TGTGCCACCAGTGATTTATGGGGGGGTGAGCAGTTCTTC. Translated, it gives CATSDLWGGEQFF.

This clonotype was seen many times. V and J are TRBV24-1 and TRBJ2-2; 9 nucleotides line up with TRBD1. CDR3 length: 16 residues. The germline V gene encodes CDR1 KGHDR and CDR2 SFDVKD. Trimming took 5 bases from V and 1 from J; bases not matched to a gene: 4. The CDR3 DNA reads as TGTGCCACCAGTGGAGGGGGACAGGGGAACACCGGGGAGCTGTTTTTT. The encoded protein is CATSGGGQGNTGELFF.

This rearrangement joins TRBV18 to TRBJ1-6, with a tentative D call TRBD1 (5 bases). CDR1 is KGHSH, CDR2 LQKENI, per germline. V was pared by 5 bases and J by 14 bases, with 16 bases between. CDR3 length: 13 amino acids. This CDR3 is CASSRDRYLSLHF. The CDR3 DNA reads TGTGCCAGCTCAAGGGACCGGTATTTATCCCTCCACTTT.

V and J are TRBV12-3 or TRBV12-4 and TRBJ1-1, with D perhaps matching TRBD1 (6 bases). The ends were cut back, 5 bases at V and 5 bases at J, with 15 bases in the middle. This CDR3 spans 14 amino acids. The CDR3 region is CASSETGLRTEAFF. The CDR3 nucleotides read TGTGCCAGCAGTGAAACAGGGCTCCGGACTGAAGCTTTCTTT.

This clonotype came up many times. The chain carries TRBV24-1 and TRBJ2-5; 7 bases align to TRBD1. The CDR3 is 13 amino acids. Looked up from germline, CDR1 is KGHDR and CDR2 is SFDVKD. The J segment lost 6 bases and the V segment lost 9 bases, leaving 9 bases of the junction unmatched. CDR3 amino acids: CATSEKGAKTQYF. As DNA, the CDR3 is TGTGCCACCTCCGAGAAGGGGGCTAAGACCCAGTACTTC.

This clonotype appeared many times. The chain employs TRBV19 and TRBJ2-5; a possible D gene is TRBD1 (6 bases). The CDR3 length is 12 residues. Germline V gives CDR1 LNHDA, CDR2 SQIVND (reference sequence). The ends were cut back, 6 bases at V and 4 bases at J, with 9 bases in the middle. The CDR3 DNA sequence: TGTGCCAGTAGGGACAGTGTAGAGACCCAGTACTTC. Translated, it gives CASRDSVETQYF. Looking up the rest from reference TRBV19 and TRBJ2-5 gives the full variable domain: DGGITQSPKYLFRKEGQNVTLSCEQNLNHDAMYWYRQDPGQGLRLIYYSQIVNDFQKGDIAEGYSVSREKKESFPLTVTSAQKNPTAFYLCASRDSVETQYFGPGTRLLVL.

This clonotype was picked up many times. The gene calls are TRBV12-3 or TRBV12-4 and TRBJ2-7; no clear D. The CDR3 runs to 14 residues. V lost 5 bases and J 2 bases, leaving 13 bases between the germline ends. The CDR3 loop reads CASSPLGLTYEQYF. In DNA form, the CDR3 reads TGTGCCAGCAGTCCCCTGGGCCTCACCTACGAGCAGTACTTC.

This clonotype has more than one count but fewer than ten. A read error may produce the germline difference seen at one junction end. The rearrangement links TRBV6-1 to TRBJ2-7; TRBD2 is a possible D gene (6 bases). The CDR3 extends over 14 amino acids. CDR1 MNHNS and CDR2 SASEGT come from the germline V gene. In DNA, the CDR3 is TGTGCCAGCAGTGCCCGTAGCGGATGGTACGGGCAGTACTTC. As protein: CASSARSGWYGQYF.